Here is one T cell receptor beta chain with its context. The antigen is unknown. The CDR3 contains 15 residues. Germline-derived CDR1 and CDR2 are SEHNR and FQNEAQ (reference sequence). V lost 5 bases and J lost 0, with 13 bases in between. The data derive from a study of T cell repertoires in cytomegalovirus infection. MiXCR was run by TCRdb on the reads, yielding one entry per CDR3 protein. The data hold roughly 800,000 distinct CDR3 sequences, with 29% observed a single time. This chain uses TRBV7-9 with TRBJ1-2, with D possibly matching TRBD1 (5 bases). Sequenced material: cultured CD8+ T cells from PBMCs, taken from culture after CMV antigen stimulation. The sequence was collected from a human donor in good health (CMV status not recorded). Some clones in this sample may be carry-over from other donors' samples. In nucleotides, the CDR3 is TGTGCCAGCAGCCCGGGGCACATTCCTAACTATGGCTACACCTTC. This codes for CASSPGHIPNYGYTF. The full variable domain, in which reference TRBV7-9 and TRBJ1-2 provide the parts outside the CDR3, is DTGVSQNPRHKITKRGQNVTFRCDPISEHNRLYWYRQTLGQGPEFLTYFQNEAQLEKSRLLSDRFSAERPKGSFSTLEIQRTEQGDSAMYLCASSPGHIPNYGYTFGSGTRLTVV.